This T cell receptor beta chain was retrieved from a study of cytomegalovirus exposure and HLA in healthy donors. Whole-study results and caveats: A prior analysis recorded that most TCR beta V segments were productive about 87% or about 30% of the time. Researchers catalogued 164 TCR beta chains as cytomegalovirus-associated. 16,951 TCR beta sequences were associated with HLA alleles at 0.05 false discovery rate in a later analysis.

In regard to this clone: Its matching antigen is unknown.

With 3 bases clipped from V and 5 bases from J, the junction kept 7 bases outside the gene matches. Germline CDR1 MNHEY, CDR2 SMNVEV (reference sequence). The CDR3 spans 15 residues. Both 60 Vbeta primers and 13 Jbeta primers went into the PCR. Assay used: immunoSEQ multiplex PCR; TCRdb lists only in-frame clones, some missing. The table lists over 150,000 clones, 84% of them singletons. The sequenced sample consisted of PBMCs. The V and J genes are TRBV27 and TRBJ2-1; the match to TRBD1 covers 7 bases. This TCR derives from a young man in good health and CMV-seronegative. DNA of the CDR3: TGTGCCAGCAGTTTCAGACAGGGAAACGACAATGAGCAGTTCTTC. Translated, it gives CASSFRQGNDNEQFF.